These T cell receptor beta chains were read from a single sample in a study of blood T cell repertoires in COVID-19. Method: immunoSEQ multiplex PCR; TCRdb's copy keeps in-frame clones and lacks some. The sample has some 150,000 clones, roughly 79% seen once. Sequences were obtained from peripheral blood. The source of these receptors is a man between 50 and 59 years old with active or convalescent COVID-19. CDR3s include the opening cysteine and the closing phenylalanine or tryptophan. Fields, in order: D gene, J gene, clone size, V gene, CDR3 DNA, CDR3 protein. D genes are given only for firm matches. The size field is filled for only some rows; it gives once, few, many or a size class.

D: .; J: TRBJ2-7; size: .; V: TRBV9; DNA: TGTGCCAGCAGCAGAGATGGACTCACATACGAGCAGTACTTC; CDR3: CASSRDGLTYEQYF
D: .; J: TRBJ2-1; size: .; V: TRBV24-1; DNA: TGTGCCACCAGCCGTTCAGCGGGTGAGCAGTTCTTC; CDR3: CATSRSAGEQFF
D: TRBD1; J: TRBJ2-6; size: .; V: TRBV27; DNA: TGTGCCAGCAGTACCGACAGGGTACTCTCTGGGGCCAACGTCCTGACTTTC; CDR3: CASSTDRVLSGANVLTF
D: TRBD1; J: TRBJ2-7; size: .; V: TRBV28; DNA: TGTGCCAGCAGGGGACAGGGGCCTTCCTACGAGCAGTACTTC; CDR3: CASRGQGPSYEQYF
D: .; J: TRBJ2-5; size: .; V: TRBV25-1; DNA: TGTGCCAGCAGTGAATCCCTAGGGGTGGGGGAGACCCAGTACTTC; CDR3: CASSESLGVGETQYF
D: .; J: TRBJ2-1; size: .; V: TRBV28; DNA: TGTGCCAGCAGTTTTATCTCTCTCGGGAGTGTAGGGCATGAGCAGTTCTTC; CDR3: CASSFISLGSVGHEQFF
D: .; J: TRBJ2-7; size: .; V: TRBV9; DNA: TGTGCCAGCAGCGATGGAGCGGGCCCAGGCTACGAGCAGTACTTC; CDR3: CASSDGAGPGYEQYF
D: .; J: TRBJ1-3; size: few; V: TRBV27; DNA: TGTGCCAGCGGGGAGGACTCTGGAAACACCATATATTTT; CDR3: CASGEDSGNTIYF
D: .; J: TRBJ1-5; size: .; V: TRBV9; DNA: TGTGCCAGCAGCTATGGGGGGGACAATCAGCCCCAGCATTTT; CDR3: CASSYGGDNQPQHF
D: TRBD1; J: TRBJ2-1; size: .; V: TRBV28; DNA: TGTGCCAGCAGTCCACCACGACCGGACAGGGGGCTGTGGAATGAGCAGTTCTTC; CDR3: CASSPPRPDRGLWNEQFF
D: TRBD1; J: TRBJ1-1; size: few; V: TRBV28; DNA: TGTGCCAGCAGTTCTCAGGGGGCCTACACTGAAGCTTTCTTT; CDR3: CASSSQGAYTEAFF
D: TRBD1; J: TRBJ1-2; size: .; V: TRBV10-3; DNA: TGTGCCATCAACAGGGTACAGGGGGAGGATGGCTACACCTTC; CDR3: CAINRVQGEDGYTF
D: TRBD1; J: TRBJ1-1; size: .; V: TRBV6-2/TRBV6-3; DNA: TGTGCCAGCAGTTACTCTTGGACAGGGGGCACTGAAGCTTTCTTT; CDR3: CASSYSWTGGTEAFF
D: TRBD2; J: TRBJ2-1; size: .; V: TRBV19; DNA: TGTGCCAGTAGCCCAAGCGGGAGCTCCTACAATGAGCAGTTCTTC; CDR3: CASSPSGSSYNEQFF
D: .; J: TRBJ2-3; size: .; V: TRBV5-1; DNA: TGCGCCAGCAGCCTACTTCACACAGATACGCAGTATTTT; CDR3: CASSLLHTDTQYF
D: .; J: TRBJ1-2; size: .; V: TRBV2; DNA: TGTGCCAGCAGTGTGGGAGGGAGTTTCTATGGCTACACCTTC; CDR3: CASSVGGSFYGYTF
D: .; J: TRBJ2-5; size: .; V: TRBV7-2; DNA: TGTGCCAGCAGCTTAGGCAGGGGGAGGATAGGGGGAGAGACCCAGTACTTC; CDR3: CASSLGRGRIGGETQYF
D: .; J: TRBJ2-5; size: .; V: TRBV7-2; DNA: TGTGCCAGCAGCTATGGGGGGGAGACCCAGTACTTC; CDR3: CASSYGGETQYF
D: .; J: TRBJ2-1; size: .; V: TRBV12-3/TRBV12-4; DNA: TGTGCCAGCAGTTTAACTAGGGAGACTGAGCAGTTCTTC; CDR3: CASSLTRETEQFF
D: .; J: TRBJ1-1; size: .; V: TRBV12-3/TRBV12-4; DNA: TGTGCCAGCGCAGGGTTTGAAGCTTTCTTT; CDR3: CASAGFEAFF
D: TRBD2; J: TRBJ2-1; size: few; V: TRBV6-2/TRBV6-3; DNA: TGTGCCAGCAGTTCCGCGACTAGCGGGAGTTTAGCTGAGCAGTTCTTC; CDR3: CASSSATSGSLAEQFF
D: .; J: TRBJ2-7; size: .; V: TRBV25-1; DNA: TGTGCCAGCAGTCCCGCCCCGCCCCTCGGGTTCGAGCAGTACTTC; CDR3: CASSPAPPLGFEQYF
D: .; J: TRBJ1-3; size: .; V: TRBV5-1; DNA: TGCGCCAGCAGCCTCCGGACCGACTACTCTGGAAACACCATATATTTT; CDR3: CASSLRTDYSGNTIYF
D: TRBD1; J: TRBJ1-1; size: .; V: TRBV19; DNA: TGTGCCAGTAGTATGGGTACAGGGGAGCTGAACACTGAAGCTTTCTTT; CDR3: CASSMGTGELNTEAFF
D: .; J: TRBJ2-3; size: .; V: TRBV11-2; DNA: TGTGCCAGCAGCTTCGAGACTAGGCCAGATACGCAGTATTTT; CDR3: CASSFETRPDTQYF
D: TRBD1; J: TRBJ2-1; size: many; V: TRBV7-3; DNA: TGTGCCAGCAGCTTAACACAGGGGTTGATGAATGAGCAGTTCTTC; CDR3: CASSLTQGLMNEQFF
D: .; J: TRBJ2-1; size: many; V: TRBV9; DNA: TGTGCCAGCAGCGTACTCCCTTCTTCTAGCTCCTACAATGAGCAGTTCTTC; CDR3: CASSVLPSSSSYNEQFF
D: TRBD1; J: TRBJ1-2; size: .; V: TRBV11-2; DNA: TGTGCCAGCAGCTTAGTCGGGACAGGATCTGGCTACACCTTC; CDR3: CASSLVGTGSGYTF
D: TRBD1; J: TRBJ2-3; size: .; V: TRBV5-8; DNA: TGTGCCAGCATCTACCGGCTAAGGACAGGGGGCTCAGATACGCAGTATTTT; CDR3: CASIYRLRTGGSDTQYF
D: TRBD1; J: TRBJ2-4; size: .; V: TRBV14; DNA: TGTGCCAGCAGCCCCCGGGACAGGGTGGGCAAAAACATTCAGTACTTC; CDR3: CASSPRDRVGKNIQYF
D: .; J: TRBJ2-7; size: .; V: TRBV4-2; DNA: TGTGCCAGCAGCCAAGAAGCCAGGGTCTACGAGCAGTACTTC; CDR3: CASSQEARVYEQYF
D: TRBD2; J: TRBJ2-5; size: .; V: TRBV11-2; DNA: TGTGCCAGCAGCTCAGGGACTAGCGCACAAGAGACCCAGTACTTC; CDR3: CASSSGTSAQETQYF
D: .; J: TRBJ1-4; size: .; V: TRBV7-9; DNA: TGTGCCAGCAGCTTAGCGCTTTCGGGGGGCAGGGAAAAACTGTTTTTT; CDR3: CASSLALSGGREKLFF
D: TRBD1; J: TRBJ2-2; size: .; V: TRBV7-7; DNA: TGTGCTAGCAGCTTAGCGAGGGGGACAGGTACCGGGGAGCTGTTTTTT; CDR3: CASSLARGTGTGELFF
D: .; J: TRBJ1-3; size: .; V: TRBV18; DNA: TGTGCCAGCTCTCCGTACTCTGGAAACACCATATATTTT; CDR3: CASSPYSGNTIYF
D: TRBD1; J: TRBJ1-2; size: .; V: TRBV6-2/TRBV6-3; DNA: TGTGCCAGCAGTCCGGGACAGGGACTGTATGGCTACACCTTC; CDR3: CASSPGQGLYGYTF
D: TRBD1; J: TRBJ2-7; size: .; V: TRBV7-6; DNA: TGTGCCAGCAGCTTAATCCCGGGACAGAGCGCCTACGAGCAGTACTTC; CDR3: CASSLIPGQSAYEQYF
D: TRBD1; J: TRBJ2-7; size: .; V: TRBV5-4; DNA: TGTGCCAGCAGCTTGGAACAGGGGGCATACGAGCAGTACTTC; CDR3: CASSLEQGAYEQYF
D: .; J: TRBJ1-4; size: many; V: TRBV2; DNA: TGTGCCAGCAGTGAAGACCACCACGTTAGGGGTGAAAAACTGTTTTTT; CDR3: CASSEDHHVRGEKLFF
D: TRBD2; J: TRBJ2-1; size: .; V: TRBV11-2; DNA: TGTGCCAGCAGCTCCGTAGCGGGATCCTACAATGAGCAGTTCTTC; CDR3: CASSSVAGSYNEQFF